This T cell receptor (beta chain) was retrieved from a study of T cell responses to AZD1222 COVID-19 vaccine. Study-level results: The repertoires were collected only after the peak T cell response. Baseline seropositivity occurred in only a handful of AZD1222 recipients. CD4 TCRs covered the whole spike, strongest at regions 160-218 and 743-854. Donors were mostly white British, more females; clonal diversity possibly underestimated.

A word on this clone: Its antigen is currently unknown.

Here immunoSEQ multiplex PCR was the method, and the copy in TCRdb shows in-frame clones only, minus some. The sample yields fewer than 85,000 clones, 83% seen once. The ends lost 0 bases at V and 3 bases at J; junction bases unmatched: 2. This CDR3 spans 15 amino acids. The germline gives CDR1 LNHDA, CDR2 SQIVND (reference sequence). The sequenced sample was peripheral blood, obtained 28 days after the second AZD1222 dose. This TCR was recovered from an adult who received the AZD1222 COVID-19 vaccine. The genes are TRBV19 and TRBJ2-7, with TRBD1 matching over 10 bases. CDR3 nucleotide sequence: TGTGCCAGTAGTATAGATGGGACAGGGGACTACGAGCAGTACTTC. Its translation is CASSIDGTGDYEQYF.